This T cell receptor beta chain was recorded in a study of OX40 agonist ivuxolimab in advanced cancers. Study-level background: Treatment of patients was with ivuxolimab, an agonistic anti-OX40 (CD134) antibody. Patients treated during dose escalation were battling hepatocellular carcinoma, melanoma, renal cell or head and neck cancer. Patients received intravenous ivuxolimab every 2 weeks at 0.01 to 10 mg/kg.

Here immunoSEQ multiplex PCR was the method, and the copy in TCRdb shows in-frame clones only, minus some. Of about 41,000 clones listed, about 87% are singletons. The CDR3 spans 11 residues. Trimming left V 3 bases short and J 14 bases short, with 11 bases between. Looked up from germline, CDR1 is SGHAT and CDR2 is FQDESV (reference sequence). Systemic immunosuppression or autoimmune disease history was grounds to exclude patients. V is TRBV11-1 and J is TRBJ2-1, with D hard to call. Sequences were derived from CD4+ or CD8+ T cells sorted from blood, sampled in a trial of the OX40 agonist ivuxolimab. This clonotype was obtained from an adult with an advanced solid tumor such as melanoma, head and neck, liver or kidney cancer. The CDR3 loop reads CASSFGNRKFF. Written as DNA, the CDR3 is TGTGCCAGCAGCTTTGGGAACAGAAAGTTCTTC.